This T cell receptor beta chain was documented in a study of blood T cell repertoires in COVID-19. Study background: Acute and convalescent COVID-19 samples came from the United States, Italy and Spain.

Source study methods: Reference gene primer amplification gave nucleated cell count estimates. The protocol was immunoSEQ multiplex PCR, while the TCRdb copy is restricted to in-frame clones and leaves out a portion. V and J calls and clone size are copied from that table; D and trimming were computed from the DNA. The sample has 90,000 to 120,000 clones; 88% are singletons. The germline V gene has CDR1 LNHNV and CDR2 YYDKDF (reference sequence). This CDR3 has 14 residues. V lost 3 bases to trimming and J lost 4 bases, with 12 bases between them. The chain couples TRBV15 to TRBJ1-1; D unclear. The origin of this receptor is a man in his fifties with active or convalescent COVID-19. Sequencing used peripheral blood. The CDR3 region is CATSRPGEVTEAFF. The CDR3, as DNA: TGTGCCACCAGCAGGCCCGGGGAGGTCACTGAAGCTTTCTTT.